This passage covers 29 T cell receptor beta chains from one sample sequenced in a study of identical twins. From the 5' RACE reads, TCRdb called clonotypes with MiXCR, one entry per CDR3 protein. Altogether roughly 500,000 distinct CDR3 sequences are present, roughly a fifth being singletons, with the ten largest covering roughly 0.91%. This sample was shared with a second study, whose subject was T cells expressing NK-cell markers.

Sequencing was carried out using CD4+ T cells sorted from blood. These receptors all come from a young woman in good health.

The chain combines TRBV20-1 with TRBJ2-5, with a tentative D call TRBD2 (6 bases). The germline CDR1 and CDR2 sequences are DFQATT and SNEGSKA (reference sequence). Trimming took 4 bases from V and 5 from J, leaving 17 bases between them. This CDR3 comprises 14 residues. CDR3 DNA sequence: TGCAGTGCTACCTCTGGCGGGGTAGGGGAGACCCAGTACTTC. Its protein product is CSATSGGVGETQYF.

Ten or more counts support this clonotype. The chain is built from TRBV7-2 and TRBJ1-5; D ambiguous. CDR3 length: 15 residues. Germline V lookup: CDR1 SGHTA, CDR2 FQGNSA. Trimming stripped 0 bases from V and 4 bases from J, with 10 bases between. The CDR3, as DNA: TGTGCCAGCAGCTTAGCGGGCAGTTTAAATCAGCCCCAGCATTTT. Residues: CASSLAGSLNQPQHF.

This clonotype was detected a few times. The chain has TRBV20-1 and TRBJ2-4, with TRBD1 matching over 7 bases. The CDR3 runs 15 residues. The germline V gene encodes CDR1 DFQATT and CDR2 SNEGSKA (reference sequence). Unmatched junction bases numbered 5, after V lost 1 base and J lost 2 bases. The CDR3 sequence is CSARARGLTKNIQYF. DNA for the CDR3: TGCAGTGCTAGAGCTAGGGGGCTCACCAAAAACATTCAGTACTTC.

This clonotype has only a few counts. This chain joins TRBV5-6 and TRBJ2-1; either TRBD1 or TRBD2 may supply D (7 bases each). The CDR3 consists of 16 residues. Looked up from germline, CDR1 is SGHDT and CDR2 is YYEEEE. Deletions cut 3 bases from V and 2 bases from J, with 15 bases between. CDR3 sequence: CASSSLSGGAYNEQFF. The DNA of the CDR3 is TGTGCCAGCAGCTCGTTATCAGGGGGGGCCTACAATGAGCAGTTCTTC.

This clonotype was counted at least ten times. The rearrangement links TRBV5-1 to TRBJ2-1; a weak D match, TRBD1 (6 bases). Trimming removed 5 bases from V and 5 bases from J, with 11 bases in between. From germline, CDR1 is SGHRS and CDR2 YFSETQ. This CDR3 is built from 13 residues. CDR3 nucleotide sequence: TGCGCCAGCAGGGGGCCAGGGGACAATGAGCAGTTCTTC. It yields the protein CASRGPGDNEQFF. The full variable domain, completed using reference TRBV5-1 and TRBJ2-1, is KAGVTQTPRYLIKTRGQQVTLSCSPISGHRSVSWYQQTPGQGLQFLFEYFSETQRNKGNFPGRFSGRQFSNSRSEMNVSTLELGDSALYLCASRGPGDNEQFFGPGTRLTVL.

This clonotype was detected ten times or more. V and J are TRBV29-1 and TRBJ2-7, with D unclear. The V end was cut by 5 bases, the J end by 3 bases, with 17 bases between. Germline CDR1 SQVTM, CDR2 ANQGSEA. The CDR3 spans 14 residues. The CDR3 region has the DNA TGCAGCGTTTTGACGAGTCATGCTGGCTACGAGCAGTACTTC. Translation: CSVLTSHAGYEQYF.

This clonotype was counted many times. The rearrangement links TRBV12-3 or TRBV12-4 to TRBJ1-3, with D hard to call. The V gene lost 7 bases and the J gene lost 3 bases, with 16 bases spanning the gap. The CDR3 spans 15 residues. As DNA, the CDR3 is TGTGCCAGCAACAAGGACGGAGGATTTGGAAACACCATATATTTT. Translated: CASNKDGGFGNTIYF.

The gene calls are TRBV20-1 and TRBJ1-1, with TRBD1 matching over 11 bases. V was pared by 2 bases and J by 5 bases, with 7 bases of the junction left unmatched. The CDR3 extends over 15 amino acids. Per germline, CDR1 DFQATT and CDR2 SNEGSKA (reference sequence). The CDR3 sequence: CSARNPGQGGTEAFF. In DNA form, the CDR3 reads TGCAGTGCTAGAAACCCGGGACAGGGGGGAACTGAAGCTTTCTTT.

The chain uses TRBV5-1 and TRBJ2-5; D unclear. V lost 4 bases and J lost 5, with 12 bases in between. Germline V gene lookup returns CDR1 SGHRS and CDR2 YFSETQ. The CDR3 covers 13 residues. The chain's CDR3 is CASSLPVLETQYF. CDR3 in DNA: TGCGCCAGCAGCCTACCGGTTTTGGAGACCCAGTACTTC.

The V gene is TRBV20-1, the J gene TRBJ2-3, with D possibly matching TRBD2 (5 bases). The CDR3 loop spans 14 amino acids. V gave up 1 base and J gave up 1 base, with 9 bases separating them. Germline CDR1 and CDR2: DFQATT and SNEGSKA (reference sequence). The CDR3 protein is CSARGLPRTDTQYF. Here the CDR3 DNA reads TGCAGTGCTAGAGGACTACCCCGCACAGATACGCAGTATTTT.

The V and J genes are TRBV18 and TRBJ1-5; 7 positions agree with TRBD1. CDR3 length equals 15 residues. Germline CDR1 KGHSH, CDR2 LQKENI. Trimming removed 3 bases from V and 5 bases from J; junction bases left unmatched: 7. CDR3 nucleotides: TGTGCCAGCTCACCGACCGGGACAGATTATCAGCCCCAGCATTTT. Translating it yields CASSPTGTDYQPQHF.

This clonotype was recorded a few times. The V call is TRBV9, the J call TRBJ1-3; 7 nucleotides align to TRBD1. From germline, CDR1 is SGDLS and CDR2 YYNGEE. The CDR3 has 15 residues. Trimming took 3 bases from V and 0 from J; bases not matched to a gene: 3. This CDR3 is CASSGTGVSGNTIYF. The CDR3 DNA reads TGTGCCAGCAGCGGAACAGGGGTCTCTGGAAACACCATATATTTT.

V and J are TRBV5-6 and TRBJ2-3, with 8 positions matching TRBD2. The CDR3 runs to 15 residues. V lost 5 bases to trimming and J lost 2 bases; unmatched junction nucleotides: 7. The germline V gene has CDR1 SGHDT and CDR2 YYEEEE. For the CDR3, the DNA is TGTGCCAGCAGACCCACTAGCGGACCCACAGATACGCAGTATTTT. Translated, it gives CASRPTSGPTDTQYF.

In this sample, this clonotype turned up a few times. The gene calls are TRBV12-3 or TRBV12-4 and TRBJ2-1; 8 nucleotides match TRBD2. This CDR3 has 14 residues. After removal of 7 bases from V and 3 bases from J, the junction contained 5 bases not matched to a gene. The CDR3 DNA follows: TGTGCCAGCACCATAGCGGGGTACTACAATGAGCAGTTCTTC. It codes for CASTIAGYYNEQFF.

This clonotype was counted between two and nine times. The chain recombines TRBV9 with TRBJ2-3, with TRBD2 as a possible D gene (5 bases). V was trimmed by 1 base and J by 2 bases, leaving 11 bases between them. CDR3 length: 15 residues. Germline V gene lookup returns CDR1 SGDLS and CDR2 YYNGEE. The CDR3 nucleotides read TGTGCCAGCAGCGTATCGGAGCGGATCACAGATACGCAGTATTTT. This encodes CASSVSERITDTQYF.

The V call is TRBV13, the J call TRBJ2-6; D is perhaps TRBD1 (5 bases). Trimming removed 3 bases from V and 1 base from J, with 19 bases in between. The CDR3 has 19 amino acids. Germline CDR1 reads PRHDT; CDR2 reads FYEKMQ (reference sequence). In DNA, the CDR3 is TGTGCCAGCAGCTTTAGGGGATACGAAGGATATTCTGGGGCCAACGTCCTGACTTTC. Translated, it gives CASSFRGYEGYSGANVLTF.

The chain uses TRBV7-8 and TRBJ1-1; 7 positions match TRBD1. V gave up 0 bases and J gave up 1 base; unmatched junction bases: 5. Germline V gene lookup returns CDR1 SGHVS and CDR2 FQNEAQ. The CDR3 has 16 residues. The CDR3 DNA reads TGTGCCAGCAGCTTAGCGACTCAGGGGGAGAACACTGAAGCTTTCTTT. Translated: CASSLATQGENTEAFF.

The sample holds many counts of this clonotype. The V gene is TRBV4-2, the J gene TRBJ1-4, with D perhaps matching TRBD1 (5 bases). Germline-derived CDR1 and CDR2 are LGHNA and YNFKEQ. This CDR3 has 15 residues. The V and J ends lost 6 bases and 7 bases respectively, with 18 bases between them. The CDR3 bases are TGTGCCAGCAGACCTGGAGGGGAGGAAATTGAAAAACTGTTTTTT. Protein sequence: CASRPGGEEIEKLFF.

The V and J genes are TRBV7-9 and TRBJ1-1; no clear D gene. This CDR3 spans 15 amino acids. V lost 2 bases and J 6 bases, leaving 16 bases between the germline ends. Germline V gives CDR1 SEHNR, CDR2 FQNEAQ (reference sequence). This CDR3 reads CASSLSPTPYSEAFF. CDR3 sequence (DNA): TGTGCCAGCAGCTTATCTCCTACGCCGTACTCTGAAGCTTTCTTT.

This clonotype turned up a few times. CDR3 protein: CASSSRPRVAEQFF. As DNA, the CDR3 is TGTGCCAGCAGCTCACGCCCTCGGGTAGCGGAGCAGTTCTTC. V gene TRBV7-2 combines with J gene TRBJ2-1; possibly TRBD2 for D (5 bases). V lost 4 bases to trimming and J lost 10 bases, with 17 bases between them. The CDR3 consists of 14 residues. CDR1 SGHTA and CDR2 FQGNSA come from the germline V gene.

V usage is TRBV2 and J usage is TRBJ1-1, with D uncertain. Germline V gene lookup returns CDR1 SNHLY and CDR2 FYNNEI. Trimming removed 2 bases at V and 3 bases at J, with 7 bases between. The CDR3 is made up of 13 amino acids. The CDR3 is CASSEPTDTEAFF. The DNA of the CDR3 is TGTGCCAGCAGTGAACCCACGGACACTGAAGCTTTCTTT.

This clonotype occurred a few times. The V gene is TRBV29-1, the J gene TRBJ1-2; D gene uncertain. CDR3 length: 12 amino acids. The germline V and J ends were trimmed by 4 bases and 4 bases, with 10 bases remaining between them. Germline CDR1 is SQVTM and CDR2 is ANQGSEA. The CDR3 coding sequence is TGCAGCGTTGGCGATAGAACCTATGGCTACACCTTC. Residues: CSVGDRTYGYTF.

V gene TRBV21-1 combines with J gene TRBJ2-7; the table's D call TRBD1 went unverified against the DNA. TRBV21-1 is an annotated pseudogene. CDR3 length: 16 amino acids. CDR3 sequence reads: CASSKGSGQGRDEQYF. The DNA of the CDR3 is TGTGCCAGCAGCAAGGGATCCGGACAGGGTAGAGACGAGCAGTACTTC.

Only a few counts were recorded for this clonotype. V gene TRBV30 combines with J gene TRBJ1-2; D uncertain. The CDR3 consists of 15 residues. Germline V gene lookup returns CDR1 GTSNPN and CDR2 SVGIG (reference sequence). Trimming took off 0 bases at V and 0 bases at J, with 11 bases between the two ends. CDR3 coding DNA: TGTGCCTGGAGTGTAGGGCTCCCAGCTAACTATGGCTACACCTTC. It encodes CAWSVGLPANYGYTF.

This clonotype was counted a few times. The chain joins TRBV20-1 to TRBJ1-5; D perhaps matches TRBD1 (5 bases). CDR3 length: 16 amino acids. V lost 6 bases to trimming and J lost 2 bases, with 20 bases between them. Germline CDR1 and CDR2: DFQATT and SNEGSKA (reference sequence). CDR3 DNA: TGCAGTGCCGGGGCTCTTTTCCTCGCGGGCAATCAGCCCCAGCATTTT. It codes for CSAGALFLAGNQPQHF.

The table lists this clonotype with many counts. The J gene is TRBJ1-4, the V gene TRBV12-3 or TRBV12-4, with D perhaps matching TRBD1 (6 bases). V was shortened by 5 bases and J by 2 bases, with 12 bases between the two germline ends. The length of the CDR3 is 15 residues. The CDR3 reads CASSKGGITNEKLFF. The CDR3 DNA reads TGTGCCAGCAGTAAAGGGGGGATCACTAATGAAAAACTGTTTTTT.

For this clonotype: At one boundary the junction diverges from the germline segment, which might be a read error. The chain joins TRBV5-4 to TRBJ1-2; D is perhaps TRBD1 (6 bases). CDR3 length equals 13 residues. From germline, CDR1 is SGHNT and CDR2 YYREEE (reference sequence). The chain's CDR3 is CASSLQGTYGYAF. The CDR3 nucleotides are TGTGCCAGCAGCCTACAGGGAACGTATGGCTACGCCTTC.

The table lists this clonotype with a few counts. The chain has TRBV7-2 and TRBJ1-1, with 8 bases matching TRBD1. The germline V gene has CDR1 SGHTA and CDR2 FQGNSA. CDR3 length: 14 amino acids. J gave up 4 bases and V 7 bases, and 8 bases lay outside the gene matches. As DNA, the CDR3 is TGTGCCAGCAACACTCAGGGGGCCGGCACTGAAGCTTTCTTT. Translation: CASNTQGAGTEAFF.

This chain joins TRBV5-6 and TRBJ2-5; possible D gene TRBD2, 6 bases. The V gene lost 4 bases and the J gene lost 5 bases, with 15 bases spanning the gap. Germline V CDR1 and CDR2: SGHDT, YYEEEE. This CDR3 spans 14 amino acids. The CDR3 here is CASSVQGRGETQYF. Written as DNA, the CDR3 is TGTGCCAGCAGCGTGCAGGGTCGGGGGGAGACCCAGTACTTC.